This T cell receptor beta chain derives from a study of cytomegalovirus exposure and HLA in healthy donors. General study results and limits: Reports indicate that TCR beta sequences accurately predicted the HLA-A and HLA-B alleles of most subjects. Rarity characterized most TCR sequences, yet some public TCRs appeared in many donors. Rates of TCR association differed by HLA locus in a later analysis, with DRB1 highest and HLA-C lowest.

About this clone: Antigen specificity is unknown.

J was trimmed by 1 base and V by 0 bases; bases with no gene match: 2. Germline-derived CDR1 and CDR2 are SQVTM and ANQGSEA. This CDR3 contains 16 residues. The primer mix had 60 Vbeta and 13 Jbeta primers. The table came from immunoSEQ multiplex PCR; TCRdb's copy has only in-frame clones and leaves some out. The sample includes about 200,000 clones. The clonotype originates from a woman aged 25 to 39 in good health and CMV-seropositive. The source material was PBMCs. This sequence joins TRBV29-1 and TRBJ2-1; 11 bases line up with TRBD2. CDR3 sequence: CSVEEGTSGSYNEQFF. The DNA for the CDR3 is TGCAGCGTTGAAGAGGGGACTAGCGGATCCTACAATGAGCAGTTCTTC.